A single sample gave rise to the 26 T cell receptor beta chains below, sequenced in a study of T cell responses to AZD1222 COVID-19 vaccine. The table came from immunoSEQ multiplex PCR; TCRdb's copy has only in-frame clones and leaves some out. The table lists roughly 100,000 clones, roughly 91% of them singletons. Sequencing was performed on peripheral blood, taken on day 0 of AZD1222 vaccination. The receptors derive from an adult in good health.

The chain employs TRBV6-5 and TRBJ2-7, with a weak D call TRBD2 (6 bases). Germline-derived CDR1 and CDR2 are MNHEY and SVGAGI. Trimming cost V 3 bases and J 6 bases, with 15 bases left between them. The CDR3 consists of 14 residues. CDR3 in DNA: TGTGCCAGCAGTTATACCGAGCTGGGGGGCGAGCAGTACTTC. Translation: CASSYTELGGEQYF.

The chain links TRBV7-8 to TRBJ1-1; no clear D. The V end lost 2 bases, the J end lost 0 bases, and 13 bases lay between the germline ends. CDR1 SGHVS and CDR2 FQNEAQ come from the germline V gene. The CDR3 contains 16 residues. For the CDR3, the DNA is TGTGCCAGCAGCTTAAGGGCAGACTCAATGAACACTGAAGCTTTCTTT. Its protein is CASSLRADSMNTEAFF.

The rearrangement uses TRBV24-1 and TRBJ2-5; D may be TRBD1 (6 bases). The CDR3 is 15 amino acids. Germline loops: CDR1 KGHDR, CDR2 SFDVKD. V lost 0 bases, J lost 1 base, and 8 bases lay in between. The CDR3 DNA reads as TGTGCCACCAGTGATTTGACAGGGCTCCAAGAGACCCAGTACTTC. Protein sequence: CATSDLTGLQETQYF.

This sequence joins TRBV12-3 or TRBV12-4 and TRBJ1-2; the D is unclear. This CDR3 contains 13 residues. Trimming stripped 3 bases from V and 2 bases from J, with 7 bases between. CDR3 in DNA: TGTGCCAGCAGTTTGAATCTGAACTATGGCTACACCTTC. Amino acids: CASSLNLNYGYTF.

The V and J genes are TRBV28 and TRBJ2-4, with D maybe TRBD2 (6 bases). Germline CDR1 and CDR2: MDHEN and SYDVKM. The CDR3 is 16 amino acids. V was clipped by 6 bases and J by 4 bases, with 19 bases between them. CDR3 amino acids: CASSHGSLPSKNIQYF. DNA for the CDR3: TGTGCCAGCAGCCACGGGAGTCTCCCGTCTAAAAACATTCAGTACTTC. Combining the CDR3 with reference TRBV28 and TRBJ2-4 gives the whole variable domain DVKVTQSSRYLVKRTGEKVFLECVQDMDHENMFWYRQDPGLGLRLIYFSYDVKMKEKGDIPEGYSVSREKKERFSLILESASTNQTSMYLCASSHGSLPSKNIQYFGAGTRLSVL.

Of note for this clone: At one end the junction does not follow the germline gene, possibly because of a read error. The chain joins TRBV4-3 to TRBJ1-2; 7 nucleotides line up with TRBD1. Germline CDR1 and CDR2: LGHNA and YSLEER. The CDR3 length is 12 residues. The CDR3 coding sequence is TGCGCCAGCAGTTTCGGACAAGGGGGCTGCACCTTC. The encoded protein is CASSFGQGGCTF.

The rearrangement uses TRBV2 and TRBJ2-6; a weak D match, TRBD2 (6 bases). Trimming left V 6 bases short and J 1 base short, with 7 bases between. CDR3 length: 14 amino acids. The V gene's germline CDR1 is SNHLY and CDR2 FYNNEI. The DNA for the CDR3 is TGTGCCAGCAGGCGGGGTTCTGGGGCCAACGTCCTGACTTTC. As protein: CASRRGSGANVLTF.

V and J are TRBV27 and TRBJ2-6; no clear D gene. The germline V gene has CDR1 MNHEY and CDR2 SMNVEV (reference sequence). The germline V and J ends were trimmed by 3 bases and 0 bases, with 9 bases remaining between them. The CDR3 is 16 amino acids. CDR3 DNA: TGTGCCAGCAGTTTCCGGCTGAGCTCTGGGGCCAACGTCCTGACTTTC. This gives the protein CASSFRLSSGANVLTF.

The chain employs TRBV28 and TRBJ2-2; D assignment may be TRBD1 or TRBD2 (6 bases each). The CDR3 extends over 12 amino acids. Germline V gene sequence: CDR1 MDHEN, CDR2 SYDVKM. V lost 7 bases and J 6 bases, leaving 9 bases between the germline ends. CDR3: CASNGGPGELFF. CDR3 sequence (DNA): TGTGCCAGCAATGGGGGGCCCGGGGAGCTGTTTTTT.

The rearrangement uses TRBV7-9 and TRBJ1-1; 8 nucleotides match TRBD1. CDR1 SEHNR and CDR2 FQNEAQ come from the germline V gene (reference sequence). With 5 bases clipped from V and 5 bases from J, the junction kept 7 bases outside the gene matches. CDR3 length: 14 amino acids. The CDR3 DNA sequence: TGTGCCAGCAGCCTACAGGGGGTGGGGACTGAAGCTTTCTTT. Protein: CASSLQGVGTEAFF.

The chain has TRBV28 and TRBJ2-7; D gene uncertain. With 8 bases removed from V and 3 bases from J, the gap between germline ends came to 8 bases. This CDR3 contains 11 residues. The V gene's germline CDR1 is MDHEN and CDR2 SYDVKM. This CDR3 is CASGRVYEQYF. The CDR3 region has the DNA TGTGCCAGCGGCAGAGTCTACGAGCAGTACTTC.

The CDR3 protein is CTSRNRPDYF. The CDR3 DNA reads TGCACCAGCAGAAACAGGCCCGATTACTTC. The chain joins TRBV1 to TRBJ2-7; TRBD1 is taken as the D call from the table, unchecked against the DNA. TRBV1 is flagged as a pseudogene. The CDR3 has 10 amino acids.

This chain uses TRBV5-1 with TRBJ1-2; 7 nucleotides match TRBD1. There are 13 residues in the CDR3. Looked up from germline, CDR1 is SGHRS and CDR2 is YFSETQ. J gave up 4 bases and V 0 bases, and 0 bases lay outside the gene matches. In nucleotides, the CDR3 is TGCGCCAGCAGCTTGGACAGGGGCTATGGCTACACCTTC. Translation: CASSLDRGYGYTF.

This chain connects TRBV9 to TRBJ2-2; tentatively, D is TRBD2 (5 bases). CDR1 is SGDLS and CDR2 is YYNGEE in the germline V gene. The CDR3 is 15 amino acids. V was cut by 3 bases and J by 4 bases, with 13 bases left in between. CDR3 nucleotides: TGTGCCAGCAGCGCCCCGGGGATCTTCACCGGGGAGCTGTTTTTT. Translating it yields CASSAPGIFTGELFF. Together with reference TRBV9 and TRBJ2-2, the CDR3 gives the full variable domain: DSGVTQTPKHLITATGQRVTLRCSPRSGDLSVYWYQQSLDQGLQFLIQYYNGEERAKGNILERFSAQQFPDLHSELNLSSLELGDSALYFCASSAPGIFTGELFFGEGSRLTVL.

The chain uses TRBV5-1 and TRBJ2-5; no definite D call. The CDR3 contains 11 residues. Deletions cut 1 base from V and 4 bases from J, with 2 bases between. Germline-derived CDR1 and CDR2 are SGHRS and YFSETQ. The DNA of the CDR3 is TGCGCCAGCAGCTTGAGAGAGACCCAGTACTTC. This sequence encodes CASSLRETQYF.

Turning to this clone: With a much larger clone just one base away, this may be a read error. J is TRBJ2-3 and V is TRBV12-3 or TRBV12-4; D ambiguous. The CDR3 sequence is 11 residues long. The ends were cut back, 6 bases at V and 2 bases at J, with 3 bases in the middle. The CDR3 is CASSFTDTQYF. In nucleotides, the CDR3 is TGTGCCAGCAGCTTCACAGATACGCAGTATTTT.

This rearrangement joins TRBV2 to TRBJ2-1; D is perhaps TRBD2 (6 bases). V was trimmed by 3 bases and J by 3 bases, leaving 9 bases between them. CDR3 length: 14 amino acids. CDR1 is SNHLY, CDR2 FYNNEI, per germline. The CDR3 DNA sequence: TGTGCCAGCAGTGATGTGGACTACTACAATGAGCAGTTCTTC. It yields the protein CASSDVDYYNEQFF.

The chain is built from TRBV2 and TRBJ1-1; no reliable D call. V was pared by 2 bases and J by 11 bases, with 15 bases between. Germline V gene lookup returns CDR1 SNHLY and CDR2 FYNNEI. The CDR3 runs to 13 residues. The CDR3 nucleotides are TGTGCCAGCAGTGAATTGGTAGGTTTAGGGGCTTTCTTT. Its translation: CASSELVGLGAFF.

The rearrangement uses TRBV9 and TRBJ2-2, with D perhaps being TRBD1 or TRBD2 (5 bases each). The CDR3 covers 13 residues. V dropped 0 bases and J dropped 5 bases, with 5 bases sitting between them. Germline V gene sequence: CDR1 SGDLS, CDR2 YYNGEE. Here the CDR3 reads CASSVGGTGELFF. Here the CDR3 DNA reads TGTGCCAGCAGCGTAGGGGGGACCGGGGAGCTGTTTTTT.

This chain connects TRBV2 to TRBJ2-7; D gene uncertain. The ends were cut back, 8 bases at V and 0 bases at J, with 11 bases in the middle. Germline V gene sequence: CDR1 SNHLY, CDR2 FYNNEI. The CDR3 totals 13 residues. In nucleotides, the CDR3 is TGTGCCAGCGGCTGGGTTGCCTCCTACGAGCAGTACTTC. As protein: CASGWVASYEQYF. Full variable domain (remainder filled in from reference TRBV2 and TRBJ2-7): EPEVTQTPSHQVTQMGQEVILRCVPISNHLYFYWYRQILGQKVEFLVSFYNNEISEKSEIFDDQFSVERPDGSNFTLKIRSTKLEDSAMYFCASGWVASYEQYFGPGTRLTVT.

The chain recombines TRBV7-8 with TRBJ1-5, with a weak D call TRBD1 (5 bases). CDR1 is SGHVS and CDR2 is FQNEAQ in the germline V gene. This CDR3 contains 16 residues. Trimming stripped 0 bases from V and 3 bases from J, with 12 bases between. CDR3 residues: CASSLAQGRLNQPQHF. CDR3 DNA sequence: TGTGCCAGCAGCTTAGCTCAGGGACGGCTCAATCAGCCCCAGCATTTT.

The CDR3 DNA sequence: TGTGCCAGCAGTTACGGGCAGGACTCCTACAATGAGCAGTTCTTC. Amino acids: CASSYGQDSYNEQFF. The chain is built from TRBV6-5 and TRBJ2-1; the D is unclear. There are 15 residues in the CDR3. CDR1 MNHEY and CDR2 SVGAGI come from the germline V gene. Trimming pared 2 bases from V and 0 bases from J, leaving 8 bases between.

The chain links TRBV7-9 to TRBJ1-1; D call uncertain. The ends were cut back, 3 bases at V and 0 bases at J, with 11 bases in the middle. This CDR3 is 15 amino acids long. Germline lookup yields CDR1 SEHNR and CDR2 FQNEAQ (reference sequence). This CDR3 reads CASSFVQPMNTEAFF. The CDR3 coding sequence is TGTGCCAGCAGCTTCGTACAGCCCATGAACACTGAAGCTTTCTTT.

The V call is TRBV27, the J call TRBJ2-2; D perhaps matches TRBD2 (6 bases). V lost 5 bases to trimming and J lost 4 bases, with 14 bases between them. There are 15 residues in the CDR3. Germline V gene data show CDR1 as MNHEY and CDR2 as SMNVEV (reference sequence). CDR3 DNA: TGTGCCAGCAGTAGCGAGCGGGTGATCACCGGGGAGCTGTTTTTT. It specifies CASSSERVITGELFF.

The V gene is TRBV11-2, the J gene TRBJ2-7, with no clear D. Germline CDR1 reads SGHAT; CDR2 reads FQNNGV. The CDR3 length is 14 residues. V was pared by 4 bases and J by 3 bases, with 13 bases between. The DNA for the CDR3 is TGTGCCAGCAGCTCGGTTCGCCACCTCTACGAGCAGTACTTC. Translated, it gives CASSSVRHLYEQYF.

V and J are TRBV29-1 and TRBJ2-7, with 8 bases fitting TRBD2. Looked up from germline, CDR1 is SQVTM and CDR2 is ANQGSEA. The CDR3 is 13 residues long. V trimming: 7 bases; J trimming: 4 bases; junction bases outside the gene matches: 9. The CDR3 here is CSGLVAGRYEQYF. In nucleotides, the CDR3 is TGCAGCGGGTTGGTAGCGGGAAGGTACGAGCAGTACTTC.